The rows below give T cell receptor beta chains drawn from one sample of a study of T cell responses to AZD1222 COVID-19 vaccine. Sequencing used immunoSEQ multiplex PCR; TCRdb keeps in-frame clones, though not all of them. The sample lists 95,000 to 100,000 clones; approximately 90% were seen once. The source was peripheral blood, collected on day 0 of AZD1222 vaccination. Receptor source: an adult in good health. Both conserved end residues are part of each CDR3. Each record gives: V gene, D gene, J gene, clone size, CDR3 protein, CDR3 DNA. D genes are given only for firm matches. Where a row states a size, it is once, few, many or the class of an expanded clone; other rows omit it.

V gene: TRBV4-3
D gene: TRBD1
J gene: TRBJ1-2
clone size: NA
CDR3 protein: CASSQEGTGYDYGYTF
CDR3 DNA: TGCGCCAGCAGCCAAGAGGGGACAGGGTATGACTATGGCTACACCTTC

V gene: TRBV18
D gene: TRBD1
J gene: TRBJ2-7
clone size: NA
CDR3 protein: CASSTGQGGNEQYF
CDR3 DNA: TGTGCCAGCTCAACGGGACAGGGCGGCAACGAGCAGTACTTC

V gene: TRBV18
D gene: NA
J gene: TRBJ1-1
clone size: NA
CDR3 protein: CASSPPQNTEAFF
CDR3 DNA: TGTGCCAGCTCACCACCACAAAACACTGAAGCTTTCTTT

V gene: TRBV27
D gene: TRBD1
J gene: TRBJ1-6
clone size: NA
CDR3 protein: CASRLDRGGYSPLHF
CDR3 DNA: TGTGCCAGCAGATTGGACAGGGGCGGTTATTCACCCCTCCACTTT

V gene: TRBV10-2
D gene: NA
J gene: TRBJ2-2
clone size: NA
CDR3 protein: CASSESGWGTGELFF
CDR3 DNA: TGCGCCAGCAGTGAGAGCGGGTGGGGCACCGGGGAGCTGTTTTTT

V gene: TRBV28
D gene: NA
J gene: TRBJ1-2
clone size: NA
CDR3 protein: CASSEDRTYGYTF
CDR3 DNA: TGTGCCAGCAGTGAGGACAGAACCTATGGCTACACCTTC

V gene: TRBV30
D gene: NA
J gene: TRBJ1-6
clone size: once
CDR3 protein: CAWSPNRRPLHF
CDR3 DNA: TGTGCCTGGAGCCCGAACAGAAGACCCCTCCACTTT

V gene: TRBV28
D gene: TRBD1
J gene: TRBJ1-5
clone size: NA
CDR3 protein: CASSPRQGGFSNQPQHF
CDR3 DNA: TGTGCCAGCAGTCCAAGACAGGGCGGTTTTAGCAATCAGCCCCAGCATTTT

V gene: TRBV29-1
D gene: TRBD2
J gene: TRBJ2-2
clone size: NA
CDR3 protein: CSVWLAGDPTGELFF
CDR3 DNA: TGCAGCGTGTGGCTAGCGGGGGATCCCACCGGGGAGCTGTTTTTT

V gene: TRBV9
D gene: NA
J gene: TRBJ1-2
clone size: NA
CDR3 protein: CASSYSRGDLMVALTF
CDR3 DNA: TGTGCCAGCAGTTACTCCCGGGGGGACTTGATGGTGGCTCTCACCTTC

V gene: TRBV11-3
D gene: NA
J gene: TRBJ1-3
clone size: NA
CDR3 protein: CASSLGSSSGNTIYF
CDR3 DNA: TGTGCCAGCAGCTTAGGATCCTCATCTGGAAACACCATATATTTT

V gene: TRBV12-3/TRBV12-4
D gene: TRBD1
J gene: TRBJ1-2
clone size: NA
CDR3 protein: CASGGQGRSGYTF
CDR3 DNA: TGTGCCAGCGGGGGACAGGGGCGCTCTGGCTACACCTTC

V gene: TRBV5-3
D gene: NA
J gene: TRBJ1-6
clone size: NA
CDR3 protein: CARSLEVIDNNSPLHF
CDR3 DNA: TGTGCCAGAAGCTTGGAAGTAATAGATAATAATTCACCCCTCCACTTT

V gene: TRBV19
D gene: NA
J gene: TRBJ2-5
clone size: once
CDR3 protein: CASSIDSAAAETQYF
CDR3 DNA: TGTGCCAGTAGTATAGATTCCGCCGCGGCAGAGACCCAGTACTTC

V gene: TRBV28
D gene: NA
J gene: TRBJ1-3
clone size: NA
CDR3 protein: CASNYPSGSGNTIYF
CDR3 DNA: TGTGCCAGCAATTATCCCTCGGGCTCTGGAAACACCATATATTTT

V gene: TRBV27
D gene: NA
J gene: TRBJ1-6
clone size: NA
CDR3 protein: CASSKQQPRGLFNSPLHF
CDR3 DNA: TGTGCCAGCAGCAAACAACAGCCCCGGGGTCTCTTTAATTCACCCCTCCACTTT

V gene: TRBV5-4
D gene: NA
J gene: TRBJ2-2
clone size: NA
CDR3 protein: CASSSPGALNTGELFF
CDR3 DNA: TGTGCCAGCAGCAGCCCGGGGGCGCTGAACACCGGGGAGCTGTTTTTT

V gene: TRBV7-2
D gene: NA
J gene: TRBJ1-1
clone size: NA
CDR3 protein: CASSLQARMNTEAFF
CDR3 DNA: TGTGCCAGCAGCTTACAAGCACGCATGAACACTGAAGCTTTCTTT

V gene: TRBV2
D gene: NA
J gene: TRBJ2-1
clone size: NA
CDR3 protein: CASSGDVNNEQFF
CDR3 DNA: TGTGCCAGCAGTGGGGATGTCAACAATGAGCAGTTCTTC

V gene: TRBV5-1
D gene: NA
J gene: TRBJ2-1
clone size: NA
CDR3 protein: CASSLRQFGLRRGNEQFF
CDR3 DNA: TGCGCCAGCAGCTTAAGGCAGTTTGGCTTGCGCCGGGGGAATGAGCAGTTCTTC

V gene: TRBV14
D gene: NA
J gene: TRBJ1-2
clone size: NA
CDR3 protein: CASSQWDNYGYTF
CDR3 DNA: TGTGCCAGCAGCCAATGGGATAACTATGGCTACACCTTC

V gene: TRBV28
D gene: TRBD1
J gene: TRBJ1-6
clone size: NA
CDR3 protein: CASSFISRQGNSPLHF
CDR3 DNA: TGTGCCAGCAGTTTTATCAGCCGACAGGGTAATTCACCCCTCCACTTT

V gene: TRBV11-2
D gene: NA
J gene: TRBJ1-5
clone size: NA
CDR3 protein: CASSLLASQPQHF
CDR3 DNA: TGTGCCAGCAGCCTACTGGCTTCTCAGCCCCAGCATTTT

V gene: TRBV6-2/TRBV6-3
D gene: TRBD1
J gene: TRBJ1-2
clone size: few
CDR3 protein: CASSYSTGGGFSGYGYTF
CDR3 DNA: TGTGCCAGCAGTTACTCGACAGGGGGCGGATTTTCGGGTTATGGCTACACCTTC

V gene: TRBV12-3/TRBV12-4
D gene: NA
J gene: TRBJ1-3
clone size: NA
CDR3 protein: CASSQALGNTIYF
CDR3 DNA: TGTGCCAGCAGTCAGGCTTTAGGAAACACCATATATTTT

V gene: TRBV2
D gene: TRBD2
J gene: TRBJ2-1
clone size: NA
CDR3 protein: CASGGLAGGLDEQFF
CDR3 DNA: TGTGCCAGCGGGGGACTAGCGGGAGGGTTGGATGAGCAGTTCTTC

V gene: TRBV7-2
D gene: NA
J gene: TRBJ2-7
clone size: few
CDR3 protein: CASSLSWGYEQYF
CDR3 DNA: TGTGCCAGCAGCCTTTCTTGGGGGTACGAGCAGTACTTC

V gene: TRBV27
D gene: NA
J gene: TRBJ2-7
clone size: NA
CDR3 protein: CASSGGKAYEQYF
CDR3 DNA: TGTGCCAGCAGTGGGGGAAAGGCCTACGAGCAGTACTTC

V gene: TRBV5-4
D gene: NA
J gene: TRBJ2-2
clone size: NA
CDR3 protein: CASSLVVTGIGGELFF
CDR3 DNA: TGTGCCAGCAGCTTGGTTGTGACAGGAATAGGCGGGGAGCTGTTTTTT